The 10 T cell receptor beta chains in this list originate from one sample, sequenced in a study of T cells in localized non-small cell lung cancer. The protocol was immunoSEQ multiplex PCR, while the TCRdb copy is restricted to in-frame clones and leaves out a portion. The sample lists around 64,000 clones; roughly 90% were seen once. The sequencing here drew on peripheral blood, taken before any cancer treatment. The receptors stem from a man aged 40-75 years with stage I squamous cell lung carcinoma.

The genes are TRBV7-9 and TRBJ2-3; D call uncertain. The V and J ends lost 0 bases and 6 bases respectively, with 4 bases between them. The CDR3 length is 12 residues. In germline, CDR1 is SEHNR, CDR2 FQNEAQ (reference sequence). CDR3 coding DNA: TGTGCCAGCAGCTTAGCGCTCGATACGCAGTATTTT. Its protein product is CASSLALDTQYF.

The chain recombines TRBV5-4 with TRBJ1-2, with D unresolved. From germline, CDR1 is SGHNT and CDR2 YYREEE (reference sequence). V was cut by 0 bases and J by 0 bases, with 6 bases left in between. The CDR3 has 14 residues. CDR3 DNA: TGTGCCAGCAGCTTGGGAAGGACTAACTATGGCTACACCTTC. Its protein product is CASSLGRTNYGYTF.

This clone is medium-sized by share. The V and J genes are TRBV6-5 and TRBJ1-3; D is undetermined. This CDR3 region has 16 residues. Germline-derived CDR1 and CDR2 are MNHEY and SVGAGI. V lost 2 bases and J 1 base, leaving 12 bases between the germline ends. This chain's CDR3 is CASSYAGFSSGNTIYF. The CDR3 DNA reads TGTGCCAGCAGTTACGCTGGTTTCAGTTCTGGAAACACCATATATTTT.

The CDR3 DNA reads as TGTGCCAGCTCACCGGCGGGGGCTGAACAGCCCCAGCATTTT. This sequence encodes CASSPAGAEQPQHF. J is TRBJ1-5 and V is TRBV18; the D gene is possibly TRBD1 (6 bases). Germline loops: CDR1 KGHSH, CDR2 LQKENI. The CDR3 is 14 residues long. The V gene lost 3 bases and the J gene lost 7 bases, with 13 bases spanning the gap.

The chain couples TRBV28 to TRBJ1-2; D unresolved. Germline values: CDR1 MDHEN, CDR2 SYDVKM. The CDR3 extends over 15 amino acids. Trimming left V 6 bases short and J 1 base short, with 15 bases between. The CDR3 DNA reads as TGTGCCAGCAGCCGGTGGAGGGCCGGTAACTATGGCTACACCTTC. This translates into CASSRWRAGNYGYTF.

The chain uses TRBV19 and TRBJ2-6, with 7 nucleotides matching TRBD1. Trimming cost V 10 bases and J 0 bases; bases outside gene matches: 15. The V gene's germline CDR1 is LNHDA and CDR2 SQIVND (reference sequence). The CDR3 contains 18 residues. CDR3 in amino acids: CATRDSHSLLSGANVLTF. CDR3 coding DNA: TGTGCCACCCGGGACAGCCATAGCCTCCTCTCTGGGGCCAACGTCCTGACTTTC.

The chain joins TRBV11-2 to TRBJ2-1; D not certain. CDR3 size: 12 residues. V lost 0 bases and J lost 10, with 7 bases in between. Germline loops: CDR1 SGHAT, CDR2 FQNNGV. CDR3 sequence: CASSLERWEQFF. In nucleotides, the CDR3 is TGTGCCAGCAGCTTAGAGAGGTGGGAGCAGTTCTTC.

The V gene is TRBV7-2, the J gene TRBJ2-7; the D gene could be TRBD1 or TRBD2 (6 bases each). The CDR3 contains 16 residues. Germline CDR1 and CDR2: SGHTA and FQGNSA. V gave up 5 bases and J gave up 6 bases, with 23 bases separating them. The CDR3 loop is CASSEPDAAGHSEQYF. The CDR3 DNA sequence: TGTGCCAGCAGCGAGCCCGACGCGGCGGGACATTCCGAGCAGTACTTC.

The chain has TRBV5-1 and TRBJ2-1; possibly TRBD1 or TRBD2 for D (6 bases each). This CDR3 spans 16 amino acids. Germline V gives CDR1 SGHRS, CDR2 YFSETQ. Trimming shortened V by 0 bases and J by 9 bases, and 19 bases separated the two germline ends. CDR3 amino acids: CASSLGSAPGGREQFF. The CDR3 nucleotides read TGCGCCAGCAGCTTGGGGTCCGCACCCGGGGGCCGTGAGCAGTTCTTC.

This chain connects TRBV5-5 to TRBJ2-3; the match to TRBD2 covers 11 bases. V dropped 7 bases and J dropped 4; count of bases not matched to a gene: 2. Germline lookup yields CDR1 SGHKS and CDR2 YYEKEE (reference sequence). CDR3 size: 13 residues. CDR3 sequence: CASLAGGSDTQYF. CDR3 nucleotides: TGTGCCAGCCTAGCGGGAGGCTCAGATACGCAGTATTTT.